This T cell receptor (beta chain) comes out of a study of cytomegalovirus exposure and HLA in healthy donors. Study-wide results and caveats: Per a prior analysis, the majority of TCR beta V segments were productive roughly 90% or roughly 30% of the time. Differences between HLA loci emerged in a later analysis of TCR association rates, with DRB1 most and HLA-C fewest.

Germline CDR1 MDHEN, CDR2 SYDVKM. CDR3 length: 19 residues. The trim removed 2 bases at V and 5 bases at J, leaving 16 bases unmatched. This PCR relied on a set of 60 Vbeta primers and 13 Jbeta primers. TCRdb's copy holds only in-frame clones and misses some; the assay was immunoSEQ multiplex PCR. The sample records approximately 160,000 clones, about four fifths being singletons. Remarks on this clone: Its antigen is still unknown.

V is TRBV28 and J is TRBJ1-5, with 9 bases lining up with TRBD1. Sequenced material: PBMCs. This receptor was obtained from a man between 45 and 60 years old in good health and CMV-seropositive. The CDR3 sequence: CASSLVPGQGGRWYQPQHF. The CDR3 bases are TGTGCCAGCAGTTTAGTACCGGGACAGGGAGGGAGGTGGTATCAGCCCCAGCATTTT. The full variable domain, with the rest looked up from reference TRBV28 and TRBJ1-5, is DVKVTQSSRYLVKRTGEKVFLECVQDMDHENMFWYRQDPGLGLRLIYFSYDVKMKEKGDIPEGYSVSREKKERFSLILESASTNQTSMYLCASSLVPGQGGRWYQPQHFGDGTRLSIL.